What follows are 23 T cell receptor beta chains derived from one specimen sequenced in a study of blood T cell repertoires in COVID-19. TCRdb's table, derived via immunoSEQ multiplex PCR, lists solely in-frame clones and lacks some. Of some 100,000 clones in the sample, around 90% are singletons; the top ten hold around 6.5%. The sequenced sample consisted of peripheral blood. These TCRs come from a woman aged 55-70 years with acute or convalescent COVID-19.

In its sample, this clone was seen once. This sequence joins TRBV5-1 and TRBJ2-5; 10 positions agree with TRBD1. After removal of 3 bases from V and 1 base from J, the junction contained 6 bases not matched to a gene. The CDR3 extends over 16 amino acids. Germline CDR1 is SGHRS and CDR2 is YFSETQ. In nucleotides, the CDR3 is TGCGCCAGCAGCTCAAGGACAGGGGGGACCCAAGAGACCCAGTACTTC. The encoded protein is CASSSRTGGTQETQYF.

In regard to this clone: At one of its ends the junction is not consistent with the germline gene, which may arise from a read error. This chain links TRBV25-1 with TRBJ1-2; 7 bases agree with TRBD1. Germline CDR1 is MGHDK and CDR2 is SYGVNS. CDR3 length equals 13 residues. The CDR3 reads CASSGQGNDGYTF. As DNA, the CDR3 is TGTGCCAGCAGTGGACAGGGTAACGATGGCTACACCTTC.

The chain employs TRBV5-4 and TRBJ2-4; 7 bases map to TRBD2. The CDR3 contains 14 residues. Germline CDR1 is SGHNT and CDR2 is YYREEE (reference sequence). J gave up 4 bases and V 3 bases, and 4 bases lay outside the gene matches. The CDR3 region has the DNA TGTGCCAGCAGCTGGGACTACCTAAAAAACATTCAGTACTTC. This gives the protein CASSWDYLKNIQYF.

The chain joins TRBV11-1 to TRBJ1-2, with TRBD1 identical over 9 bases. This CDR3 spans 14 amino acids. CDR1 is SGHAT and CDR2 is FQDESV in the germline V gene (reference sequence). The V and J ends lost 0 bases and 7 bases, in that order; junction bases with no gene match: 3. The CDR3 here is CASSLAGTGTGYTF. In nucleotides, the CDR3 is TGTGCCAGCAGCTTAGCCGGGACAGGGACTGGCTACACCTTC.

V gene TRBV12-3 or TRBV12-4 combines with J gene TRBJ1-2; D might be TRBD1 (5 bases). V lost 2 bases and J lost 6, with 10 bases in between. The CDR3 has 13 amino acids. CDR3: CASSLWGGNGYTF. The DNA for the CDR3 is TGTGCCAGCAGTTTATGGGGGGGAAATGGCTACACCTTC.

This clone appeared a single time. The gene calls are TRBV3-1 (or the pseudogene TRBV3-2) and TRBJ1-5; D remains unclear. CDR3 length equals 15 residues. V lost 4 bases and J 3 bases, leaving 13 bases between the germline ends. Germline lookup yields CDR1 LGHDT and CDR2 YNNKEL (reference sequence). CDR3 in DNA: TGTGCCAGCAGCCGGAGTGAACAAGCCAATCAGCCCCAGCATTTT. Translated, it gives CASSRSEQANQPQHF.

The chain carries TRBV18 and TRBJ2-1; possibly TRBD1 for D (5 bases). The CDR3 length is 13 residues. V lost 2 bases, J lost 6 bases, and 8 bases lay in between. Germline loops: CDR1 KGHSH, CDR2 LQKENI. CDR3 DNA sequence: TGTGCCAGCTCACCATCCAGGGTCAATGAGCAGTTCTTC. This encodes CASSPSRVNEQFF.

The CDR3 region is CASSVVPAGGPGGELFF. The CDR3 coding sequence is TGTGCCAGCAGCGTAGTCCCAGCGGGAGGGCCCGGCGGGGAGCTGTTTTTT. The chain has TRBV9 and TRBJ2-2; TRBD2 agrees at 10 bases. Germline loops: CDR1 SGDLS, CDR2 YYNGEE. V lost 0 bases and J lost 7; bases outside the gene matches: 9. The CDR3 runs 17 residues.

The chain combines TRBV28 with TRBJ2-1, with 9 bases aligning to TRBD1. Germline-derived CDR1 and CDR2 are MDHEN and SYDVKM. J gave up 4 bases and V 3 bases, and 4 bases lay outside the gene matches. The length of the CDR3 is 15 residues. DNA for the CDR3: TGTGCCAGCAGTTTGGGGGGGACAGGGTACAATGAGCAGTTCTTC. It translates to CASSLGGTGYNEQFF.

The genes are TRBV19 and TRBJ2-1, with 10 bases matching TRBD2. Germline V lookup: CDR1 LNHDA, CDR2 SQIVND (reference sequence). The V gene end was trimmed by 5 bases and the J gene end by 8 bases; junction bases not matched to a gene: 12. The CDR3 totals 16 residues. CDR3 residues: CASSPPASGSWDEQFF. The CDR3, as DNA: TGTGCCAGTAGTCCTCCGGCTAGCGGGAGTTGGGATGAGCAGTTCTTC.

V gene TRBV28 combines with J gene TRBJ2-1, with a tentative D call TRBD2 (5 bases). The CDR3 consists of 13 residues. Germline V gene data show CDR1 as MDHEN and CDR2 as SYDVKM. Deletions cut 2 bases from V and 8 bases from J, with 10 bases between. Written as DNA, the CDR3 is TGTGCCAGCAGTTTAGGAGGCCGAGATGAGCAGTTCTTC. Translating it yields CASSLGGRDEQFF.

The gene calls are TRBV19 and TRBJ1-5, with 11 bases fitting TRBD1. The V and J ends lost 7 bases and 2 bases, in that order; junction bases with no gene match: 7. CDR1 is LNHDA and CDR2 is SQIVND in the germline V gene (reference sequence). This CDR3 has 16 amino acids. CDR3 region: CASNRPGQGGNQPQHF. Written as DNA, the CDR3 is TGTGCCAGTAACCGCCCGGGACAGGGGGGCAATCAGCCCCAGCATTTT.

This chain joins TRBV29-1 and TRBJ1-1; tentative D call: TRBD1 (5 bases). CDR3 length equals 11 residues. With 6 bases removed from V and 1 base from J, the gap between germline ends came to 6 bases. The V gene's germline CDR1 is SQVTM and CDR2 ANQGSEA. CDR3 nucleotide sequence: TGCAGCGTCCAGGGGAACACTGAAGCTTTCTTT. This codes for CSVQGNTEAFF. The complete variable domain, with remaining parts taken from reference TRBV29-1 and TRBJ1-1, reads SAVISQKPSRDICQRGTSLTIQCQVDSQVTMMFWYRQQPGQSLTLIATANQGSEATYESGFVIDKFPISRPNLTFSTLTVSNMSPEDSSIYLCSVQGNTEAFFGQGTRLTVV.

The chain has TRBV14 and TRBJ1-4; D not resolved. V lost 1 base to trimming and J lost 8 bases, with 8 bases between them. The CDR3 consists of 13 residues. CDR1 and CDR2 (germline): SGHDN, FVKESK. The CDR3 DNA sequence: TGTGCCAGCAGCCAAGCGCCGGGGGAAAAACTGTTTTTT. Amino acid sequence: CASSQAPGEKLFF.

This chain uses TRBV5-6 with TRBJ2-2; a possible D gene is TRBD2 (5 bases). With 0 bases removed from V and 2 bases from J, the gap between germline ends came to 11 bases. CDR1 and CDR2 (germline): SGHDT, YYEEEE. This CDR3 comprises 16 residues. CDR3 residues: CASSLGAGVNTGELFF. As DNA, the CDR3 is TGTGCCAGCAGCTTGGGAGCCGGGGTAAACACCGGGGAGCTGTTTTTT.

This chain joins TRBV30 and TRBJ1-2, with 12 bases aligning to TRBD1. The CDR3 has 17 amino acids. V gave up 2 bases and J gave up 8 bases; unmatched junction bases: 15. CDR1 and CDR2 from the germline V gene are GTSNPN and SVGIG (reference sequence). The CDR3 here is CAWSQGQGACPAGGYTF. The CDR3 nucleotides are TGTGCCTGGAGTCAGGGACAGGGGGCGTGCCCCGCCGGCGGCTACACCTTC.

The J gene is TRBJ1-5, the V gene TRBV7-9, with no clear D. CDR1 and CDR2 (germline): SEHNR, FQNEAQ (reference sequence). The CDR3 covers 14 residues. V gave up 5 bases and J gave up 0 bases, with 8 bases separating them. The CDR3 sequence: CASSPFGSNQPQHF. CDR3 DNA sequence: TGTGCCAGCAGCCCTTTCGGTAGCAATCAGCCCCAGCATTTT.

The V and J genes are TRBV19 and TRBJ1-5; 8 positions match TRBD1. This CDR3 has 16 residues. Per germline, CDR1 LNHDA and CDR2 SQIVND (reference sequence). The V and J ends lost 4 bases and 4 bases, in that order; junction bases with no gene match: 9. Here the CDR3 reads CASSTGQGILNQPQHF. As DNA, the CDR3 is TGTGCCAGTAGTACCGGACAGGGCATCCTTAATCAGCCCCAGCATTTT.

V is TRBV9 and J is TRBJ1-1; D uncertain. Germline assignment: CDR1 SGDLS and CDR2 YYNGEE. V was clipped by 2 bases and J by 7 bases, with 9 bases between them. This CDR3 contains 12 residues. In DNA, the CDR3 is TGTGCCAGCAGCGTTTCCGGAGGTGAAGCTTTCTTT. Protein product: CASSVSGGEAFF.

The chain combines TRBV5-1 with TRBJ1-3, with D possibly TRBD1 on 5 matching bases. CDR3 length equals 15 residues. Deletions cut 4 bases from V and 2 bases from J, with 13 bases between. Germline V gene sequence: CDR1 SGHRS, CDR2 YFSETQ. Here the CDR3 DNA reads TGCGCCAGCAGCGCGGCCGGGACTACTGGAAACACCATATATTTT. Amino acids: CASSAAGTTGNTIYF.

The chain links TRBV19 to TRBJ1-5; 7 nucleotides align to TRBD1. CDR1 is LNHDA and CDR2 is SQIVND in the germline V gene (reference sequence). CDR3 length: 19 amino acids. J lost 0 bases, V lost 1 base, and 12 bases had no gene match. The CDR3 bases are TGTGCCAGTAGTATAGTCGCGAACAGGGGCTTGTTTAGCAATCAGCCCCAGCATTTT. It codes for CASSIVANRGLFSNQPQHF.

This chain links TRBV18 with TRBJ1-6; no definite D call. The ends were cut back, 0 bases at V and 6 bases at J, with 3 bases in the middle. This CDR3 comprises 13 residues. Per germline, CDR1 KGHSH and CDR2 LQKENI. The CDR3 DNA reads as TGTGCCAGCTCACCACCTAGTAATTCACCCCTCCACTTT. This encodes CASSPPSNSPLHF.

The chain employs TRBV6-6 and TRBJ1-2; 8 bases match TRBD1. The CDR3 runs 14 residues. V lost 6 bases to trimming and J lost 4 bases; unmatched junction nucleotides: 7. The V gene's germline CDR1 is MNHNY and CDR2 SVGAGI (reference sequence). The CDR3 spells CASRERDRRYGYTF. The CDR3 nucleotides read TGTGCCAGCAGAGAAAGGGACAGGCGCTATGGCTACACCTTC.